This T cell receptor (beta chain) was observed in a study of cytomegalovirus exposure and HLA in healthy donors. Germline CDR1 SGHDT, CDR2 YYEEEE. After removal of 1 base from V and 4 bases from J, the junction contained 4 bases not matched to a gene. CDR3 size: 17 residues. Use of 60 Vbeta and 13 Jbeta primers characterized the PCR. Produced via immunoSEQ multiplex PCR; TCRdb's table is partial and in-frame only. The sample lists approximately 100,000 clones; around 67% were seen once. The clonotype was recovered from a man aged 45 to 65 in good health and CMV-seronegative. This sequence joins TRBV5-6 and TRBJ2-6, with 11 positions matching TRBD1. The sample consisted of PBMCs. CDR3 amino acids: CASSLLGQGAGANVLTF. CDR3 bases: TGTGCCAGCAGCTTGTTAGGACAGGGGGCCGGGGCCAACGTCCTGACTTTC.